A selection of T cell receptor beta chains follows, all from one sample in a study of blood T cell repertoires in COVID-19. The method was immunoSEQ multiplex PCR; TCRdb's version includes in-frame clones alone and lacks a portion of them. The sample records about 310,000 clones, more than 75% being singletons. Sequenced material: peripheral blood. The receptor set was obtained from a man aged 45-65 years with active or convalescent COVID-19. Each CDR3 is given with its conserved first and last residue. D genes are given only for firm matches. Rows give clone size only sometimes, using once, few, many, or a class for an expanded clone.

j_gene: TRBJ1-6
d_gene: TRBD1
v_gene: TRBV7-9
abundance: NA
len: 17
CDR3nt: TGTGCCAGCAGCTCCGGGACAGGGGGCGCTTACTACTCACCCCTCCACTTT
CDR3aa: CASSSGTGGAYYSPLHF

j_gene: TRBJ1-4
d_gene: TRBD1
v_gene: TRBV28
abundance: NA
len: 15
CDR3nt: TGTGCCAGCAGTAGGCCCGGGACAGGGACTGAAAAACTGTTTTTT
CDR3aa: CASSRPGTGTEKLFF

j_gene: TRBJ2-7
d_gene: NA
v_gene: TRBV27
abundance: NA
len: 14
CDR3nt: TGTGCCAGCAGTTTCAGACAAAGCTCCTACGAGCAGTACTTC
CDR3aa: CASSFRQSSYEQYF

j_gene: TRBJ1-5
d_gene: NA
v_gene: TRBV2
abundance: NA
len: 15
CDR3nt: TGTGCCAGCACGAAAGACAGCTATAGCAATCAGCCCCAGCATTTT
CDR3aa: CASTKDSYSNQPQHF

j_gene: TRBJ2-1
d_gene: NA
v_gene: TRBV30
abundance: NA
len: 15
CDR3nt: TGTGCCTGGAGTCCCTCGTGGTGGGCCCCCAATGAGCAGTTCTTC
CDR3aa: CAWSPSWWAPNEQFF

j_gene: TRBJ2-3
d_gene: TRBD1
v_gene: TRBV7-6
abundance: NA
len: 15
CDR3nt: TGTGCCAGCAGCTCCCAGGGGGCGCCCACAGATACGCAGTATTTT
CDR3aa: CASSSQGAPTDTQYF

j_gene: TRBJ1-4
d_gene: NA
v_gene: TRBV19
abundance: once
len: 13
CDR3nt: TGTGCCAGTAGTATCGGACAAAACGAAAAACTGTTTTTT
CDR3aa: CASSIGQNEKLFF

j_gene: TRBJ2-7
d_gene: TRBD2
v_gene: TRBV19
abundance: NA
len: 14
CDR3nt: TGTGCCAGTAGTATGTTTGCGGGGGGATACGAGCAGTACTTC
CDR3aa: CASSMFAGGYEQYF

j_gene: TRBJ2-3
d_gene: NA
v_gene: TRBV3-1/TRBV3-2
abundance: NA
len: 16
CDR3nt: TGTGCCAGCAGCCTCGGGTATTCCGGGGTAACAGATACGCAGTATTTT
CDR3aa: CASSLGYSGVTDTQYF

j_gene: TRBJ2-1
d_gene: TRBD2
v_gene: TRBV9
abundance: NA
len: 16
CDR3nt: TGTGCCAGCAGCGTAGGACTAGCGGGAGGCTTCAATGAGCAGTTCTTC
CDR3aa: CASSVGLAGGFNEQFF

j_gene: TRBJ2-7
d_gene: NA
v_gene: TRBV19
abundance: NA
len: 13
CDR3nt: TGTGCCAGTAGCCCGGGTGGCCTGCGCGAGCAGTACTTC
CDR3aa: CASSPGGLREQYF

j_gene: TRBJ1-2
d_gene: TRBD1
v_gene: TRBV10-3
abundance: once
len: 16
CDR3nt: TGTGCCATCGGAGGGACAGGAACATCAAATTGGTATGGCTACACCTTC
CDR3aa: CAIGGTGTSNWYGYTF

j_gene: TRBJ2-7
d_gene: TRBD1
v_gene: TRBV5-6
abundance: NA
len: 14
CDR3nt: TGTGCCAGCAGCACCGTGACAGGGCAGGACGAGCAGTACTTC
CDR3aa: CASSTVTGQDEQYF

j_gene: TRBJ1-1
d_gene: NA
v_gene: TRBV6-2/TRBV6-3
abundance: NA
len: 12
CDR3nt: TGTGCCAGCAGTTACCGGGGTCCTGAAGCTTTCTTT
CDR3aa: CASSYRGPEAFF

j_gene: TRBJ2-1
d_gene: TRBD2
v_gene: TRBV5-1
abundance: few
len: 15
CDR3nt: TGCGCCAGCAGCGGTAGCGGGAGCTCCTACAATGAGCAGTTCTTC
CDR3aa: CASSGSGSSYNEQFF

j_gene: TRBJ1-5
d_gene: NA
v_gene: TRBV6-5
abundance: NA
len: 13
CDR3nt: TGTGCCAGCAGCAGCGATCGGAATCAGCCCCAGCATTTT
CDR3aa: CASSSDRNQPQHF

j_gene: TRBJ2-3
d_gene: TRBD1
v_gene: TRBV27
abundance: NA
len: 15
CDR3nt: TGTGCCAGCAGTTCCGGGGGGACAGGGCGAGATACGCAGTATTTT
CDR3aa: CASSSGGTGRDTQYF

j_gene: TRBJ1-5
d_gene: NA
v_gene: TRBV19
abundance: NA
len: 13
CDR3nt: TGTGCCAGTAGTCCCCGAGAAGCCCAGCCCCAGCATTTT
CDR3aa: CASSPREAQPQHF

j_gene: TRBJ1-2
d_gene: NA
v_gene: TRBV2
abundance: NA
len: 12
CDR3nt: TGTGCCAGCAGTGATTCAGGGATTGGCTACACCTTC
CDR3aa: CASSDSGIGYTF

j_gene: TRBJ2-5
d_gene: NA
v_gene: TRBV27
abundance: NA
len: 13
CDR3nt: TGTGCCAGCAGTCCACTCTTTATGGAGACCCAGTACTTC
CDR3aa: CASSPLFMETQYF

j_gene: TRBJ2-2
d_gene: NA
v_gene: TRBV18
abundance: few
len: 15
CDR3nt: TGTGCCAGCTCACCAGAAGCGGGGAACACCGGGGAGCTGTTTTTT
CDR3aa: CASSPEAGNTGELFF

j_gene: TRBJ1-1
d_gene: NA
v_gene: TRBV5-5
abundance: NA
len: 14
CDR3nt: TGTGCCAGCAGCCGCGAGGCTTCGAACACTGAAGCTTTCTTT
CDR3aa: CASSREASNTEAFF

j_gene: TRBJ2-1
d_gene: NA
v_gene: TRBV28
abundance: NA
len: 14
CDR3nt: TGTGCCAGCAGTTTAGGCGGGGCCTACAATGAGCAGTTCTTC
CDR3aa: CASSLGGAYNEQFF

j_gene: TRBJ2-3
d_gene: NA
v_gene: TRBV5-6
abundance: NA
len: 15
CDR3nt: TGTGCCAGCAGCACTCCCGGCGGAAGCACAGATACGCAGTATTTT
CDR3aa: CASSTPGGSTDTQYF

j_gene: TRBJ2-1
d_gene: TRBD1
v_gene: TRBV5-1
abundance: NA
len: 16
CDR3nt: TGCGCCAGCAGCTTGAGCGGACAGGGCCTCTACAATGAGCAGTTCTTC
CDR3aa: CASSLSGQGLYNEQFF

j_gene: TRBJ2-3
d_gene: TRBD2
v_gene: TRBV7-9
abundance: NA
len: 16
CDR3nt: TGTGCCAGCAGCTTAATTAGCCTAGCGGGAGAGGATACGCAGTATTTT
CDR3aa: CASSLISLAGEDTQYF

j_gene: TRBJ1-2
d_gene: NA
v_gene: TRBV28
abundance: NA
len: 13
CDR3nt: TGTGCCAGCAGTTTGGAACAGTTCTCTGGCTACACCTTC
CDR3aa: CASSLEQFSGYTF

j_gene: TRBJ1-4
d_gene: TRBD1
v_gene: TRBV4-2
abundance: NA
len: 17
CDR3nt: TGTGCCAGCAGCCAAGGGGCAGGGGGCCTAACTAATGAAAAACTGTTTTTT
CDR3aa: CASSQGAGGLTNEKLFF

j_gene: TRBJ1-1
d_gene: NA
v_gene: TRBV19
abundance: NA
len: 14
CDR3nt: TGTGCCAGTAGTGATGGGGGCGCGAGGGGTGGGGCTTTCTTT
CDR3aa: CASSDGGARGGAFF

j_gene: TRBJ2-7
d_gene: TRBD2
v_gene: TRBV27
abundance: NA
len: 14
CDR3nt: TGTGCCAGCAGTTTTACCGGGGGGTACTACGAGCAGTACTTC
CDR3aa: CASSFTGGYYEQYF

j_gene: TRBJ2-3
d_gene: TRBD1
v_gene: TRBV5-8
abundance: NA
len: 16
CDR3nt: TGTGCCAGCAGCTTGGGACAGGGGGATGGCACAGATACGCAGTATTTT
CDR3aa: CASSLGQGDGTDTQYF

j_gene: TRBJ1-1
d_gene: NA
v_gene: TRBV29-1
abundance: NA
len: 11
CDR3nt: TGCAGCGCCGAGTTGAACACTGAAGCTTTCTTT
CDR3aa: CSAELNTEAFF

j_gene: TRBJ2-5
d_gene: TRBD2
v_gene: TRBV9
abundance: NA
len: 15
CDR3nt: TGTGCCAGCAGCGCTTACAGCGGGGTCCAAGAGACCCAGTACTTC
CDR3aa: CASSAYSGVQETQYF

j_gene: TRBJ1-1
d_gene: TRBD1
v_gene: TRBV28
abundance: few
len: 15
CDR3nt: TGTGCCAGCAGTTCTTACAGGGGTCGGAACACTGAAGCTTTCTTT
CDR3aa: CASSSYRGRNTEAFF

j_gene: TRBJ1-1
d_gene: TRBD1
v_gene: TRBV2
abundance: NA
len: 15
CDR3nt: TGTGCCAGCAGTGAAGCGGGGACAGGGGGGGCTGAAGCTTTCTTT
CDR3aa: CASSEAGTGGAEAFF

j_gene: TRBJ2-7
d_gene: NA
v_gene: TRBV21-1
abundance: NA
len: 20
CDR3nt: TGTGCCAGCAAGACTCCAATAGAGCGGGAGGGTACGATAAGGTCCTACGAGCAGTACTTC
CDR3aa: CASKTPIEREGTIRSYEQYF

j_gene: TRBJ1-1
d_gene: NA
v_gene: TRBV19
abundance: NA
len: 11
CDR3nt: TGTGCCTCTGGATGGGGAGTTGAAGCTTTCTTT
CDR3aa: CASGWGVEAFF

j_gene: TRBJ2-2
d_gene: TRBD2
v_gene: TRBV19
abundance: NA
len: 15
CDR3nt: TGTGCCAGTAGTATAGAACTAGCGGGTACCGGGGAGCTGTTTTTT
CDR3aa: CASSIELAGTGELFF

j_gene: TRBJ1-5
d_gene: TRBD1
v_gene: TRBV4-2
abundance: NA
len: 16
CDR3nt: TGTGCCAGCAGCCAGGACAGGGGAAAAACCGATCAGCCCCAGCATTTT
CDR3aa: CASSQDRGKTDQPQHF

j_gene: TRBJ2-1
d_gene: TRBD2
v_gene: TRBV30
abundance: once
len: 15
CDR3nt: TGTGCCTGGAGTCCGGGAGGGGGAAGCTACAATGAGCAGTTCTTC
CDR3aa: CAWSPGGGSYNEQFF

j_gene: TRBJ1-5
d_gene: NA
v_gene: TRBV19
abundance: NA
len: 15
CDR3nt: TGTGCCAGTAATGTGGGGGCCTATAGCAATCAGCCCCAGCATTTT
CDR3aa: CASNVGAYSNQPQHF

j_gene: TRBJ1-3
d_gene: NA
v_gene: TRBV11-1
abundance: NA
len: 15
CDR3nt: TGTGCCAGCAGCTCCGCACGGGGGACTGGAAACACCATATATTTT
CDR3aa: CASSSARGTGNTIYF

j_gene: TRBJ1-5
d_gene: NA
v_gene: TRBV7-2
abundance: NA
len: 17
CDR3nt: TGTGCCAGCAGCTTAGGGGCAGGGTCGGGTCGAGCCCAGCCCCAGCATTTT
CDR3aa: CASSLGAGSGRAQPQHF

j_gene: TRBJ2-1
d_gene: TRBD2
v_gene: TRBV5-4
abundance: NA
len: 16
CDR3nt: TGTGCCAGCAGCCCATATCTAGCGGGAGTAAAGAATGAGCAGTTCTTC
CDR3aa: CASSPYLAGVKNEQFF

j_gene: TRBJ1-6
d_gene: TRBD1
v_gene: TRBV19
abundance: NA
len: 16
CDR3nt: TGTGCCAGTAGCCCCGGACCCGGACAGGGGAATTCACCCCTCCACTTT
CDR3aa: CASSPGPGQGNSPLHF

j_gene: TRBJ2-5
d_gene: NA
v_gene: TRBV7-2
abundance: NA
len: 18
CDR3nt: TGTGCCAGCAGCTTAGGGGCGCACAGGGCCGATAATCAAGAGACCCAGTACTTC
CDR3aa: CASSLGAHRADNQETQYF

j_gene: TRBJ2-7
d_gene: NA
v_gene: TRBV19
abundance: NA
len: 15
CDR3nt: TGTGCCAGTAGTATGAAGACAGGGAGGACCTACGAGCAGTACTTC
CDR3aa: CASSMKTGRTYEQYF

j_gene: TRBJ2-7
d_gene: TRBD1
v_gene: TRBV30
abundance: NA
len: 11
CDR3nt: TGTGCCTCCACACAGGGGTACGAGCAGTACTTC
CDR3aa: CASTQGYEQYF

j_gene: TRBJ1-5
d_gene: TRBD1
v_gene: TRBV5-1
abundance: NA
len: 19
CDR3nt: TGCGCCAGCAGCTTGGAAGAACAGGGGAAGCCTACTAGCAATCAGCCCCAGCATTTT
CDR3aa: CASSLEEQGKPTSNQPQHF

j_gene: TRBJ2-1
d_gene: NA
v_gene: TRBV7-8
abundance: NA
len: 16
CDR3nt: TGTGCCAGCAGCTTAGAGTACGGAGGCTCATACAATGAGCAGTTCTTC
CDR3aa: CASSLEYGGSYNEQFF